Described below is a single TCR beta chain sequence and its context. Its antigen is not identified. The sample belongs to a study of radiation and T cells in renal cell carcinoma. Described time point: blood 2 weeks post-SBRT. The treatment is: 15 Gy SBRT to primary tumor, nephrectomy 4 weeks later. After SBRT, blood was collected at 2 and 4 weeks, plus baseline. This renal cell carcinoma was of the clear cell type. Trimming at V came to 5 bases and at J to 6 bases, leaving 4 bases not matched to a gene. The CDR3 covers 13 residues. In germline, CDR1 is MNHEY, CDR2 SMNVEV (reference sequence). Assay: immunoSEQ multiplex PCR; the TCRdb copy retains only in-frame clones and omits some. This table holds about 26,000 clones, more than 65% found once. Study results and limitations: Pretreatment tumor biopsies were lacking, so baseline clonotypes are unknown. Top tumor clonotypes rose in blood 2 weeks post-radiation, then contracted.

This chain connects TRBV27 to TRBJ1-2; 9 bases fit TRBD1. The receptor comes from a man in his sixties with renal cell carcinoma. Specimen: blood, collected from a patient whose treatment included radiotherapy and nephrectomy. The CDR3 region has the DNA TGTGCCAGCAGTACGAGACAGGGGGATGGCTACACCTTC. Its protein product is CASSTRQGDGYTF.